This T cell receptor beta chain was captured in a study of cytomegalovirus exposure and HLA in healthy donors. Study conclusions and caveats: It was shown in a later analysis that HLA-associated TCR beta chains were more clonally expanded than other, equally common chains. Later findings reportedly placed an Asian-associated ancestry cluster below the roughly 700-donor mean for N-insertions. The study put 150 or so TCR beta chains on its list as cytomegalovirus-associated.

This clone was counted once. Its antigen is not identified. CDR3 size: 15 residues. Trimming took 5 bases from V and 3 from J; bases not matched to a gene: 7. Germline V gene lookup returns CDR1 SQVTM and CDR2 ANQGSEA. Primers: 60 Vbeta forward and 13 Jbeta reverse. This table comes from immunoSEQ multiplex PCR, and its TCRdb copy is limited to in-frame clones, with some not included. Among over 200,000 clones, roughly 82% were seen once, and the ten largest hold 5.5% to 7.5%. The receptor's source is a man aged 35-49 years in good health and CMV-seropositive. The sample consisted of PBMCs. The chain joins TRBV29-1 to TRBJ2-7; 13 nucleotides line up with TRBD2. CDR3 in DNA: TGCAGCGTTAGTCATGGGACTAGCGGGAACTACGAGCAGTACGTC. It is translated as CSVSHGTSGNYEQYV.